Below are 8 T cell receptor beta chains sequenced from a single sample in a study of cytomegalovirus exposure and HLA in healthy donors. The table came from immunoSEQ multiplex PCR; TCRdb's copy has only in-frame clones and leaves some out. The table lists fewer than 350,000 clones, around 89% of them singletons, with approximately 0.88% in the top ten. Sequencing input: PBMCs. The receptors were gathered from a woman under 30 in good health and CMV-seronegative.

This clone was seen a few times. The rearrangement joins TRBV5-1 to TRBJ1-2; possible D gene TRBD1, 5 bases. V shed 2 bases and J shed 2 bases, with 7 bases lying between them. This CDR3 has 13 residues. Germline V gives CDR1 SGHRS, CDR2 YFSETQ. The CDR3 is CASSFGGNYGYTF. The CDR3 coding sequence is TGCGCCAGCAGCTTCGGGGGGAACTATGGCTACACCTTC.

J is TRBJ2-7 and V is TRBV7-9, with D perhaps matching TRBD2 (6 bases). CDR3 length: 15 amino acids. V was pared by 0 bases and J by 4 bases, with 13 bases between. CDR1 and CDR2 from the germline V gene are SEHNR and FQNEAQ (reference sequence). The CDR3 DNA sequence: TGTGCCAGCAGCTTAGCGGAGGGGCTGCATTACGAGCAGTACTTC. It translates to CASSLAEGLHYEQYF.

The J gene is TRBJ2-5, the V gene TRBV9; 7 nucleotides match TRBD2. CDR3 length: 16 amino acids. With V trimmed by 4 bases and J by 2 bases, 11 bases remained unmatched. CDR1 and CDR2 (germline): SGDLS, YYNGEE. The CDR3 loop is CASSSDPQRGQETQYF. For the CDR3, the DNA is TGTGCCAGCAGCTCAGACCCCCAGCGGGGACAAGAGACCCAGTACTTC.

CDR3 DNA sequence: TGCGCCAGCGGCCTCCAGGGGAACACTGAAGCTTTCTTT. This translates into CASGLQGNTEAFF. V is TRBV5-1 and J is TRBJ1-1; D might be TRBD1 (5 bases). CDR3 size: 13 residues. Germline CDR1 and CDR2: SGHRS and YFSETQ. The V end was cut by 7 bases, the J end by 1 base, with 11 bases between.

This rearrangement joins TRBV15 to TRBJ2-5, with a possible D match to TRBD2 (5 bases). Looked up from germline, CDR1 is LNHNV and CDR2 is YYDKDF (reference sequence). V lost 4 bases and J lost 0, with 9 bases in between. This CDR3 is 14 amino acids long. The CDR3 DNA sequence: TGTGCCACCAGCAACCCGGGAAACCAAGAGACCCAGTACTTC. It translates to CATSNPGNQETQYF.

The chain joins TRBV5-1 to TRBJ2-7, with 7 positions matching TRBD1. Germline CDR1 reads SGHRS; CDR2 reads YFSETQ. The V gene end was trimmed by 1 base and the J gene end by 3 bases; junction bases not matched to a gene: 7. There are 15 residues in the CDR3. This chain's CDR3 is CASSLTPTGNYEQYF. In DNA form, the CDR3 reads TGCGCCAGCAGCTTGACACCGACAGGGAACTACGAGCAGTACTTC.

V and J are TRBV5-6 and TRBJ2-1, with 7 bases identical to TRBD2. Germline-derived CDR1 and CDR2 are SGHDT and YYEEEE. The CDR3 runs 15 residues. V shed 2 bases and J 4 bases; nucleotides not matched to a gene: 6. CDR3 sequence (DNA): TGTGCCAGCAGCTTACGAGCTAGCGGATACAATGAGCAGTTCTTC. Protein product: CASSLRASGYNEQFF.

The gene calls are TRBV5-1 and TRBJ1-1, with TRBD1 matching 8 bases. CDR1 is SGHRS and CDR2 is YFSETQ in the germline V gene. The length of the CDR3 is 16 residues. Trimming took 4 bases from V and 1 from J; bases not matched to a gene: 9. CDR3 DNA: TGCGCCAGCAGCCAGGGGGCTTCCAGCCCGAACACTGAAGCTTTCTTT. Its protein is CASSQGASSPNTEAFF.